These 25 T cell receptor beta chains came from one sample sequenced in a study of T cells in localized non-small cell lung cancer. Some clones are missing from TCRdb's copy, which holds only in-frame ones; the method was immunoSEQ multiplex PCR. The sample shows roughly 77,000 clones, 88% of them seen only once. Sequenced material: peripheral blood, taken before any cancer treatment. These receptors all stem from a woman aged 40-69 years with stage I squamous cell lung carcinoma.

J is TRBJ2-7 and V is TRBV6-5; tentative D call: TRBD1 (6 bases). V shed 5 bases and J shed 3 bases, with 17 bases lying between them. The length of the CDR3 is 15 residues. Germline V gene lookup returns CDR1 MNHEY and CDR2 SVGAGI. CDR3 DNA: TGTGCCAGCAGTAAATCGAGACAGACAGGCTACGAGCAGTACTTC. It codes for CASSKSRQTGYEQYF.

This chain joins TRBV5-1 and TRBJ2-3; tentatively, D is TRBD2 (6 bases). Trimming took off 0 bases at V and 0 bases at J, with 8 bases between the two ends. The length of the CDR3 is 15 residues. The germline V gene encodes CDR1 SGHRS and CDR2 YFSETQ. CDR3 DNA sequence: TGCGCCAGCAGCTTGGATGGGGGGAGCACAGATACGCAGTATTTT. Translating gives CASSLDGGSTDTQYF.

The rearrangement uses TRBV7-8 and TRBJ1-5; 8 positions agree with TRBD1. This CDR3 spans 15 amino acids. J gave up 3 bases and V 5 bases, and 6 bases lay outside the gene matches. Germline V CDR1 and CDR2: SGHVS, FQNEAQ. The CDR3 sequence: CASSHQGAANQPQHF. As DNA, the CDR3 is TGTGCCAGCAGCCATCAGGGGGCTGCCAATCAGCCCCAGCATTTT.

The chain joins TRBV18 to TRBJ1-1; D is possibly TRBD1 (6 bases). The CDR3 has 13 amino acids. Germline assignment: CDR1 KGHSH and CDR2 LQKENI. V lost 6 bases and J lost 4, with 12 bases in between. DNA for the CDR3: TGTGCCAGCTCCCAGCAGGGGATCACTGAAGCTTTCTTT. It specifies CASSQQGITEAFF.

This chain joins TRBV20-1 and TRBJ2-3; D ambiguous. The V and J ends lost 6 bases and 7 bases respectively, with 11 bases between them. Germline CDR1 and CDR2: DFQATT and SNEGSKA (reference sequence). The CDR3 spans 11 residues. CDR3 sequence: CSAFIGYTQYF. CDR3 sequence (DNA): TGCAGTGCCTTTATAGGGTATACGCAGTATTTT.

This clone was seen more than once but under ten times. This may arise from a read error, as a much more abundant clone is one base away. The genes are TRBV5-4 and TRBJ1-1, with D perhaps TRBD1 (5 bases). V was trimmed by 4 bases and J by 1 base, leaving 8 bases between them. The length of the CDR3 is 13 residues. CDR1 is SGHNT and CDR2 is YYREEE in the germline V gene (reference sequence). CDR3 sequence (DNA): TGTGCCAGCAGCGGGGACGGGAACACTGAAGCTTTCTTT. It specifies CASSGDGNTEAFF.

The chain joins TRBV4-1 to TRBJ1-2, with TRBD1 identical over 8 bases. The V gene end was trimmed by 1 base and the J gene end by 4 bases; junction bases not matched to a gene: 8. CDR3 length: 16 amino acids. From germline, CDR1 is MGHRA and CDR2 YSYEKL. CDR3 nucleotide sequence: TGCGCCAGCAGCCAAGTAACGGCAGGGGGCTTCTATGGCTACACCTTC. Translated, it gives CASSQVTAGGFYGYTF.

CDR3 in DNA: TGTGCCAGCAGTAACGGGGGTAAGGAGGCTTTCTTT. This sequence encodes CASSNGGKEAFF. This chain links TRBV27 with TRBJ1-1; D possibly corresponds to TRBD1 (5 bases). Looked up from germline, CDR1 is MNHEY and CDR2 is SMNVEV (reference sequence). The CDR3 is made up of 12 amino acids. V lost 5 bases and J lost 11, with 15 bases in between.

The rearrangement uses TRBV11-2 and TRBJ2-6; a weak D match, TRBD1 (6 bases). Trimming removed 6 bases at V and 4 bases at J, with 16 bases between. CDR1 is SGHAT, CDR2 FQNNGV, per germline. The CDR3 is 16 amino acids. The CDR3: CASRYRDLRGANVLTF. CDR3 sequence (DNA): TGTGCCAGCAGGTACAGGGACCTCAGGGGGGCCAACGTCCTGACTTTC.

This chain joins TRBV6-5 and TRBJ2-1; no reliable D call. V gave up 6 bases and J gave up 0 bases, with 12 bases separating them. Germline CDR1 is MNHEY and CDR2 is SVGAGI. The CDR3 consists of 15 residues. The CDR3: CASSFDSRSYNEQFF. CDR3 bases: TGTGCCAGCAGCTTCGACTCCCGCTCCTACAATGAGCAGTTCTTC.

V and J are TRBV5-1 and TRBJ1-2; 9 positions agree with TRBD1. Germline V CDR1 and CDR2: SGHRS, YFSETQ. This CDR3 is built from 15 residues. V shed 4 bases and J 6 bases; nucleotides not matched to a gene: 10. The CDR3 region is CASSPMGTGTNGYTF. In DNA, the CDR3 is TGCGCCAGCAGCCCCATGGGGACAGGGACGAATGGCTACACCTTC.

This chain links TRBV6-1 with TRBJ1-2; 12 nucleotides align to TRBD1. J was trimmed by 7 bases and V by 1 base; bases with no gene match: 4. CDR3 length: 15 residues. Germline CDR1 MNHNS, CDR2 SASEGT. The CDR3 reads CASSEGGQGASGYTF. The CDR3 DNA sequence: TGTGCCAGCAGTGAAGGGGGACAGGGGGCAAGTGGCTACACCTTC.

This chain uses TRBV15 with TRBJ1-1, with 7 bases aligning to TRBD1. The CDR3 runs 13 residues. J lost 7 bases, V lost 3 bases, and 5 bases had no gene match. The germline V gene has CDR1 LNHNV and CDR2 YYDKDF (reference sequence). The CDR3 sequence: CATSRDRMVEAFF. In nucleotides, the CDR3 is TGTGCCACCAGCAGGGACAGGATGGTTGAAGCTTTCTTT.

This clone was detected a few times. The chain recombines TRBV19 with TRBJ2-6, with D perhaps TRBD2 (5 bases). The V gene lost 5 bases and the J gene lost 0 bases, with 11 bases spanning the gap. CDR3 length: 16 amino acids. Germline-derived CDR1 and CDR2 are LNHDA and SQIVND (reference sequence). The CDR3 DNA reads TGTGCCAGTAGTTTTAAAGGGAGCTCTGGGGCCAACGTCCTGACTTTC. The encoded protein is CASSFKGSSGANVLTF.

V gene TRBV19 combines with J gene TRBJ1-5, with D maybe TRBD1 (6 bases). This CDR3 comprises 13 residues. With 9 bases removed from V and 3 bases from J, the gap between germline ends came to 12 bases. Germline CDR1 reads LNHDA; CDR2 reads SQIVND (reference sequence). The CDR3 protein is CASDDRLNQPQHF. CDR3 DNA: TGTGCCAGCGACGACAGGCTCAATCAGCCCCAGCATTTT.

This chain uses TRBV4-1 with TRBJ1-2; 8 nucleotides align to TRBD1. The CDR3 runs to 15 residues. V lost 3 bases and J lost 3; bases outside the gene matches: 6. Germline V lookup: CDR1 MGHRA, CDR2 YSYEKL. The CDR3 DNA sequence: TGCGCCAGCAGCCAGGTACCGGGACAGGACTATGGCTACACCTTC. Its protein is CASSQVPGQDYGYTF.

The genes are TRBV7-6 and TRBJ1-6; no clear D. The ends were cut back, 1 base at V and 13 bases at J, with 14 bases in the middle. Germline CDR1 SGHVS, CDR2 FNYEAQ. The CDR3 extends over 14 amino acids. CDR3: CASSLDGRKYPLHF. The CDR3 nucleotides are TGTGCCAGCAGCTTAGATGGCAGGAAATACCCCCTCCACTTT.

This clone was counted a single time. The chain has TRBV6-1 and TRBJ1-2, with 8 nucleotides matching TRBD1. The CDR3 sequence is 15 residues long. Trimming removed 5 bases from V and 2 bases from J; junction bases left unmatched: 7. Germline CDR1 MNHNS, CDR2 SASEGT. CDR3: CASSRGGQANYGYTF. For the CDR3, the DNA is TGTGCCAGCAGTCGAGGGGGACAGGCAAACTATGGCTACACCTTC.

The chain joins TRBV7-6 to TRBJ1-6; D remains ambiguous. The germline V gene has CDR1 SGHVS and CDR2 FNYEAQ. The CDR3 contains 13 residues. The V and J ends lost 2 bases and 8 bases respectively, with 7 bases between them. The CDR3 here is CASSLSSYSPLHF. In nucleotides, the CDR3 is TGTGCCAGCAGCTTAAGTAGTTATTCACCCCTCCACTTT.

V gene TRBV11-2 combines with J gene TRBJ2-3, with D maybe TRBD2 (8 bases). The CDR3 has 15 residues. Trimming removed 3 bases from V and 2 bases from J, with 12 bases in between. Germline CDR1 and CDR2: SGHAT and FQNNGV. Written as DNA, the CDR3 is TGTGCCAGCAGCTTCGGGAGGGGGCTCACAGATACGCAGTATTTT. This codes for CASSFGRGLTDTQYF.

The rearrangement uses TRBV2 and TRBJ1-5; D is ambiguous. The V and J ends lost 7 bases and 0 bases respectively, with 7 bases between them. Germline V gene sequence: CDR1 SNHLY, CDR2 FYNNEI. There are 13 residues in the CDR3. CDR3 DNA: TGTGCCAGCACCTATTATAGCAATCAGCCCCAGCATTTT. As protein: CASTYYSNQPQHF.

The chain recombines TRBV10-3 with TRBJ1-2; 8 positions agree with TRBD1. The CDR3 is 12 amino acids. Germline V gene lookup returns CDR1 ENHRY and CDR2 SYGVKD. V lost 11 bases, J lost 8 bases, and 10 bases stayed unmatched. The CDR3 region is CASQTGDEGYTF. CDR3 nucleotide sequence: TGTGCCTCCCAGACAGGGGATGAAGGCTACACCTTC.

The chain links TRBV20-1 to TRBJ2-5; the D gene could be TRBD1 or TRBD2 (5 bases each). The CDR3 contains 11 residues. The germline V gene encodes CDR1 DFQATT and CDR2 SNEGSKA (reference sequence). The V gene lost 3 bases and the J gene lost 5 bases, with 7 bases spanning the gap. CDR3 sequence reads: CSARGVETQYF. In DNA, the CDR3 is TGCAGTGCTAGGGGGGTGGAGACCCAGTACTTC.

The chain recombines TRBV6-5 with TRBJ1-2, with unresolved D. The CDR3 covers 15 residues. V lost 0 bases and J 8 bases, leaving 16 bases between the germline ends. CDR1 and CDR2 from the germline V gene are MNHEY and SVGAGI. The CDR3 sequence: CASSYSLDSSLGYTF. CDR3 bases: TGTGCCAGCAGTTACTCTTTGGACTCATCCTTGGGCTACACCTTC.

This rearrangement joins TRBV4-1 to TRBJ2-1; D unclear. The germline gives CDR1 MGHRA, CDR2 YSYEKL. Trimming stripped 0 bases from V and 13 bases from J, with 13 bases between. The CDR3 spans 13 residues. The CDR3 sequence: CASSQDKVGSQFF. CDR3 DNA sequence: TGCGCCAGCAGCCAAGATAAGGTGGGGTCCCAGTTCTTC.